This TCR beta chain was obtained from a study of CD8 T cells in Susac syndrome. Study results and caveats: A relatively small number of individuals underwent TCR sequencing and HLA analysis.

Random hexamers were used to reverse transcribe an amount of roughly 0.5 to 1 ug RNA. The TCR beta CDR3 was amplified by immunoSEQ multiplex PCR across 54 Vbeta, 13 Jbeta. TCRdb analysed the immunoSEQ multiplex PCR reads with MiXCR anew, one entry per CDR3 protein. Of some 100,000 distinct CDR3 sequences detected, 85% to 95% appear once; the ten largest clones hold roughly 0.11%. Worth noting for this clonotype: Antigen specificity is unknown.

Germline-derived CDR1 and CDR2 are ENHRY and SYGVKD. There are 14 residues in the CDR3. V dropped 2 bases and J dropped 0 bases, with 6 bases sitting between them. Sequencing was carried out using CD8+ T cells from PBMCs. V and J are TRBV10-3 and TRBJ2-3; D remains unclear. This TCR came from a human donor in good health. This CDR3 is CAISERTSTDTQYF. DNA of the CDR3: TGTGCCATCAGTGAGCGGACGAGCACAGATACGCAGTATTTT.